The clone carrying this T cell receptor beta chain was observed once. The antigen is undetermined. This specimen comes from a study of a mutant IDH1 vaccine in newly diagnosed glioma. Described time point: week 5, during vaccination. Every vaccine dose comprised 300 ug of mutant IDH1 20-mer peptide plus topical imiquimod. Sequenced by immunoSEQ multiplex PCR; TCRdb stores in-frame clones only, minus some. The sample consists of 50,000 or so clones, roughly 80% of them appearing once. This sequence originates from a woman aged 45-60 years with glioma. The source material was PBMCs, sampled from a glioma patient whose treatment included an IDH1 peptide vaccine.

The CDR3 bases are TGCGCCAGCAGCCCCGGGGGGGGGCAGTGGTATGGCTACACCTTC. It specifies CASSPGGGQWYGYTF. The chain uses TRBV5-1 and TRBJ1-2; possible D gene TRBD1, 6 bases. Trimming took 4 bases from V and 5 from J, leaving 18 bases between them. CDR1 and CDR2 from the germline V gene are SGHRS and YFSETQ. The CDR3 length is 15 residues.